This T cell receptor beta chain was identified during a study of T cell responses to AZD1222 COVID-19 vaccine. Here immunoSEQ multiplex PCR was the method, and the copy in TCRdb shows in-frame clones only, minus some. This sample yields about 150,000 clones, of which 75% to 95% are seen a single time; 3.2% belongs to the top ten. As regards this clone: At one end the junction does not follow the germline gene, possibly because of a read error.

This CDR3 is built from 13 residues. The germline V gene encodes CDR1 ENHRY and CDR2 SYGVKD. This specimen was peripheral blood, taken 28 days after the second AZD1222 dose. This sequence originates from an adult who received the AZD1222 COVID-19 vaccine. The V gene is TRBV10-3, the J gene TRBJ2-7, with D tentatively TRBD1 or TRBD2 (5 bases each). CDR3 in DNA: TGCTCATCGTGGGACGCAAGAGGATACGAGCAGTACTTC. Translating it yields CSSWDARGYEQYF.